The 25 T cell receptor beta chains below come from one sample, sequenced in a study of control samples from healthy donors and cancer patients. The protocol was immunoSEQ multiplex PCR, while the TCRdb copy is restricted to in-frame clones and leaves out a portion. In the table there are around 77,000 clones, around 94% of which are singletons. The sequencing sample was made of blood. The receptors come from a woman between 55 and 75 years old in good health.

The table lists this clone with a count of one. The chain couples TRBV27 to TRBJ2-2, with unresolved D. This CDR3 is built from 14 residues. V lost 6 bases to trimming and J lost 4 bases, with 12 bases between them. Looked up from germline, CDR1 is MNHEY and CDR2 is SMNVEV (reference sequence). Here the CDR3 reads CASRIKALTGELFF. CDR3 nucleotides: TGTGCCAGCAGAATCAAGGCGCTCACCGGGGAGCTGTTTTTT.

This clone was seen only once. The rearrangement uses TRBV7-9 and TRBJ1-1; the match to TRBD1 covers 7 bases. V was pared by 7 bases and J by 2 bases, with 7 bases of the junction left unmatched. Per the germline V gene, CDR1 is SEHNR and CDR2 is FQNEAQ (reference sequence). The CDR3 consists of 14 residues. The chain's CDR3 is CASTPQGVNTEAFF. The CDR3 DNA reads TGTGCCAGCACCCCCCAGGGGGTTAACACTGAAGCTTTCTTT.

This chain links TRBV10-3 with TRBJ1-2; 10 bases are shared with TRBD1. The CDR3 is 14 residues long. In germline, CDR1 is ENHRY, CDR2 SYGVKD. The V gene end was trimmed by 4 bases and the J gene end by 5 bases; junction bases not matched to a gene: 4. The CDR3 nucleotides read TGTGCCATCAGTGTAGGGACAGGGGAATATGGCTACACCTTC. Protein: CAISVGTGEYGYTF.

The genes are TRBV19 and TRBJ1-1, with D uncertain. V lost 2 bases, J lost 0 bases, and 7 bases lay in between. Germline values: CDR1 LNHDA, CDR2 SQIVND (reference sequence). There are 14 residues in the CDR3. CDR3 protein: CASSIRPMNTEAFF. CDR3 nucleotides: TGTGCCAGTAGTATAAGGCCGATGAACACTGAAGCTTTCTTT.

J is TRBJ1-2 and V is TRBV27; 9 bases agree with TRBD1. CDR3 length: 14 residues. Germline loops: CDR1 MNHEY, CDR2 SMNVEV (reference sequence). Trimming removed 8 bases from V and 4 bases from J; junction bases left unmatched: 8. The CDR3 is CASASQGASYGYTF. DNA of the CDR3: TGTGCCAGCGCTTCACAGGGGGCGAGCTATGGCTACACCTTC.

V gene TRBV11-2 combines with J gene TRBJ2-4, with no clear D. The CDR3 covers 14 residues. V shed 5 bases and J shed 0 bases, with 8 bases lying between them. Germline V CDR1 and CDR2: SGHAT, FQNNGV. The CDR3 is CASSDTVAKNIQYF. In DNA form, the CDR3 reads TGTGCCAGCAGCGACACAGTAGCCAAAAACATTCAGTACTTC.

The chain has TRBV11-2 and TRBJ2-3; no clear D. The CDR3 is 16 residues long. Between the trimmed V and J ends, which lost 4 bases and 0 bases, there was a span of 14 bases. Per the germline V gene, CDR1 is SGHAT and CDR2 is FQNNGV. CDR3 bases: TGTGCCAGCAGCTCGGATCCAGCGCTAAGCACAGATACGCAGTATTTT. This sequence encodes CASSSDPALSTDTQYF.

There are a few counts of this clone. The V call is TRBV28, the J call TRBJ1-3, with D maybe TRBD1 (5 bases). The V end lost 6 bases, the J end lost 1 base, and 13 bases lay between the germline ends. Germline V gene lookup returns CDR1 MDHEN and CDR2 SYDVKM. The CDR3 has 15 amino acids. CDR3 bases: TGTGCCAGCAGATCCCCGGGGGTGTCTGGAAACACCATATATTTT. As protein: CASRSPGVSGNTIYF. The full variable domain, rest sourced from reference TRBV28 and TRBJ1-3, is DVKVTQSSRYLVKRTGEKVFLECVQDMDHENMFWYRQDPGLGLRLIYFSYDVKMKEKGDIPEGYSVSREKKERFSLILESASTNQTSMYLCASRSPGVSGNTIYFGEGSWLTVV.

This rearrangement joins TRBV4-3 to TRBJ2-7; D is ambiguous. Trimming stripped 0 bases from V and 2 bases from J, with 8 bases between. This CDR3 contains 14 residues. Per the germline V gene, CDR1 is LGHNA and CDR2 is YSLEER. This chain's CDR3 is CASSQEGRAYEQYF. The CDR3 region has the DNA TGCGCCAGCAGCCAAGAAGGCAGAGCCTACGAGCAGTACTTC.

This chain links TRBV5-8 with TRBJ1-1; TRBD1 is a possible D gene (6 bases). The CDR3 contains 13 residues. CDR1 SGHTS and CDR2 YDEGEE come from the germline V gene. Trimming took 1 base from V and 3 from J, leaving 7 bases between them. The CDR3 DNA reads TGTGCCAGCAGCTTGACAGGGTACACTGAAGCTTTCTTT. As protein: CASSLTGYTEAFF. Full variable domain (rest looked up from reference TRBV5-8 and TRBJ1-1): EAGVTQSPTHLIKTRGQQATLRCSPISGHTSVYWYQQALGLGLQFLLWYDEGEERNRGNFPPRFSGRQFPNYSSELNVNALELEDSALYLCASSLTGYTEAFFGQGTRLTVV.

The chain has TRBV28 and TRBJ2-1, with D hard to call. The germline CDR1 and CDR2 sequences are MDHEN and SYDVKM. The CDR3 contains 14 residues. Trimming stripped 7 bases from V and 5 bases from J, with 15 bases between. CDR3 in amino acids: CASKAVGSHNEQFF. In DNA, the CDR3 is TGTGCCAGCAAGGCAGTAGGGTCCCACAATGAGCAGTTCTTC.

J is TRBJ1-1 and V is TRBV7-3; perhaps TRBD1 as D (5 bases). Trimming pared 5 bases from V and 6 bases from J, leaving 13 bases between. The CDR3 totals 13 residues. Germline V gene data show CDR1 as SGHTA and CDR2 as FQGTGA. The CDR3 nucleotides are TGTGCCAGCAGCGACCCAGGGCTCTCTGAAGCTTTCTTT. Its protein is CASSDPGLSEAFF.

The gene calls are TRBV28 and TRBJ1-2, with TRBD1 as a possible D gene (5 bases). The CDR3 totals 12 residues. The germline gives CDR1 MDHEN, CDR2 SYDVKM. V lost 2 bases and J lost 8, with 9 bases in between. CDR3 bases: TGTGCCAGCAGTTTAGCCAGGGTGGGCTACACCTTC. This codes for CASSLARVGYTF.

This chain joins TRBV19 and TRBJ2-3, with D possibly being TRBD2 (6 bases). Germline values: CDR1 LNHDA, CDR2 SQIVND (reference sequence). V was shortened by 3 bases and J by 1 base, with 11 bases between the two germline ends. The CDR3 is 15 amino acids. CDR3 coding DNA: TGTGCCAGTAGTATGGAGGGGCCGGGCACAGATACGCAGTATTTT. It translates to CASSMEGPGTDTQYF. Variable domain in full (rest from reference TRBV19 and TRBJ2-3): DGGITQSPKYLFRKEGQNVTLSCEQNLNHDAMYWYRQDPGQGLRLIYYSQIVNDFQKGDIAEGYSVSREKKESFPLTVTSAQKNPTAFYLCASSMEGPGTDTQYFGPGTRLTVL.

The chain employs TRBV10-1 and TRBJ2-7; 11 bases agree with TRBD1. V dropped 6 bases and J dropped 5; count of bases not matched to a gene: 6. The germline V gene encodes CDR1 WNHNN and CDR2 SYGVQD (reference sequence). CDR3 length equals 14 residues. In DNA, the CDR3 is TGCGCCAGCAGCGGACAGGGGGCGAGGGACGAGCAGTACTTC. Residues: CASSGQGARDEQYF.

This chain connects TRBV30 to TRBJ1-2; no firm D call. V was shortened by 2 bases and J by 5 bases, with 6 bases between the two germline ends. Germline values: CDR1 GTSNPN, CDR2 SVGIG (reference sequence). This CDR3 has 11 amino acids. The CDR3 is CAWSTAYGYTF. The CDR3 region has the DNA TGTGCCTGGAGTACGGCGTATGGCTACACCTTC.

The genes are TRBV7-6 and TRBJ2-7; weak D call: TRBD1 (5 bases). Germline CDR1 SGHVS, CDR2 FNYEAQ. The germline V and J ends were trimmed by 2 bases and 0 bases, with 20 bases remaining between them. This CDR3 spans 18 amino acids. CDR3 sequence reads: CASSLLELGAESSYEQYF. As DNA, the CDR3 is TGTGCCAGCAGCTTATTGGAGTTAGGGGCCGAAAGCTCCTACGAGCAGTACTTC.

The V call is TRBV10-3, the J call TRBJ2-1; 8 nucleotides line up with TRBD2. The V gene end was trimmed by 5 bases and the J gene end by 0 bases; junction bases not matched to a gene: 3. The CDR3 has 15 amino acids. CDR1 is ENHRY, CDR2 SYGVKD, per germline. The CDR3 sequence is CAISLAGLSYNEQFF. The DNA for the CDR3 is TGTGCCATCAGTCTAGCGGGTCTCTCCTACAATGAGCAGTTCTTC.

This chain connects TRBV18 to TRBJ2-7, with 8 bases identical to TRBD1. The CDR3 contains 15 residues. The V and J ends lost 5 bases and 6 bases, in that order; junction bases with no gene match: 12. Looked up from germline, CDR1 is KGHSH and CDR2 is LQKENI. The CDR3 sequence: CASSSRQGTRAEQYF. In DNA form, the CDR3 reads TGTGCCAGCTCATCACGACAGGGGACCCGGGCCGAGCAGTACTTC. Variable domain in full (rest from reference TRBV18 and TRBJ2-7): NAGVMQNPRHLVRRRGQEARLRCSPMKGHSHVYWYRQLPEEGLKFMVYLQKENIIDESGMPKERFSAEFPKEGPSILRIQQVVRGDSAAYFCASSSRQGTRAEQYFGPGTRLTVT.

The chain uses TRBV2 and TRBJ1-5; D ambiguous. The V gene's germline CDR1 is SNHLY and CDR2 FYNNEI. This CDR3 spans 12 amino acids. Trimming took 3 bases from V and 3 from J, leaving 3 bases between them. The CDR3 DNA follows: TGTGCCAGCAGTGAGTACAATCAGCCCCAGCATTTT. Its protein product is CASSEYNQPQHF.

This clone was recorded only once. The V and J genes are TRBV10-1 and TRBJ2-3, with D unclear. Germline assignment: CDR1 WNHNN and CDR2 SYGVQD (reference sequence). V was trimmed by 3 bases and J by 1 base, leaving 5 bases between them. The CDR3 loop spans 13 amino acids. The CDR3 nucleotides are TGCGCCAGCAGTGAAGCCGGCACAGATACGCAGTATTTT. As protein: CASSEAGTDTQYF.

The V and J genes are TRBV5-6 and TRBJ1-3, with 9 bases identical to TRBD1. Germline V gene data show CDR1 as SGHDT and CDR2 as YYEEEE. V dropped 1 base and J dropped 10; count of bases not matched to a gene: 6. This CDR3 has 14 amino acids. The CDR3 DNA is TGTGCCAGCAGCTTGCCAGGGGGACAGGGAACCATATATTTT. Amino acids: CASSLPGGQGTIYF.

V is TRBV27 and J is TRBJ2-3, with a weak D call TRBD1 (7 bases). CDR1 MNHEY and CDR2 SMNVEV come from the germline V gene (reference sequence). The CDR3 has 15 amino acids. Trimming took off 8 bases at V and 1 base at J, with 16 bases between the two ends. CDR3 sequence reads: CASATAGTGTDTQYF. For the CDR3, the DNA is TGTGCCAGCGCCACGGCGGGGACAGGCACAGATACGCAGTATTTT.

The gene calls are TRBV7-2 and TRBJ2-7, with a weak D call TRBD1 (6 bases). Trimming removed 2 bases at V and 4 bases at J, with 12 bases between. Germline V gene lookup returns CDR1 SGHTA and CDR2 FQGNSA. CDR3 size: 14 residues. This CDR3 reads CASSLRTEKYEQYF. The CDR3 DNA sequence: TGTGCCAGCAGCTTAAGGACAGAGAAATACGAGCAGTACTTC.

V and J are TRBV30 and TRBJ2-3, with a tentative D call TRBD2 (5 bases). CDR1 and CDR2 from the germline V gene are GTSNPN and SVGIG (reference sequence). The CDR3 consists of 12 residues. V dropped 0 bases and J dropped 5 bases, with 6 bases sitting between them. CDR3 region: CAWSVREDTQYF. CDR3 coding DNA: TGTGCCTGGAGTGTACGGGAAGATACGCAGTATTTT.